This TCR beta chain was captured in a study of cytomegalovirus exposure and HLA in healthy donors. Looking at the study overall: Earlier work reported roughly 120 million unique TCR beta sequences from 150 million to 200 million T cells. Study-wide findings and caveats: In a later analysis, across HLA loci, associated TCR counts were highest for DRB1, lowest for HLA-C. A later analysis showed that HLA-associated TCR beta chains had undergone more clonal expansion than equally common others. A prior analysis recorded that most TCR beta V segments were productive about 87% or about 30% of the time.

The V gene end was trimmed by 0 bases and the J gene end by 2 bases; junction bases not matched to a gene: 17. This CDR3 spans 20 amino acids. CDR1 is ENHRY, CDR2 SYGVKD, per germline. As to this clone: Its matching antigen is unknown.

60 Vbeta and 13 Jbeta primers were used in PCR. Repertoires were generated with immunoSEQ multiplex PCR, while TCRdb's copy carries only in-frame clones and drops some. The sample lists some 110,000 clones; roughly 70% were seen once. This TCR was sampled from a man aged 30 to 39 in good health and CMV-seropositive. The chain has TRBV10-3 and TRBJ1-1; TRBD1 agrees at 8 bases. Sequenced input: PBMCs. CDR3 DNA: TGTGCCATCAGTGAGTCGACTCTCGCTTTAACAGGGGGACCCAACACTGAAGCTTTCTTT. Its protein is CAISESTLALTGGPNTEAFF.